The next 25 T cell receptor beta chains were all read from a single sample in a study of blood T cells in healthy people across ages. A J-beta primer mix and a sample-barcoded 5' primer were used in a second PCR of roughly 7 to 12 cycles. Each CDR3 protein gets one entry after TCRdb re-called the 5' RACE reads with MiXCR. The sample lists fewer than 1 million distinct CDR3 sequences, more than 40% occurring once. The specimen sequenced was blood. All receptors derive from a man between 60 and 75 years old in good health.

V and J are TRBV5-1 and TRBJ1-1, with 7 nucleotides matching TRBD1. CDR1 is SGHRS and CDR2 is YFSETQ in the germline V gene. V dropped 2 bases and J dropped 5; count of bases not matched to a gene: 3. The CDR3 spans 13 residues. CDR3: CASSFDRATEAFF. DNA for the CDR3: TGCGCCAGCAGCTTCGACAGGGCGACTGAAGCTTTCTTT.

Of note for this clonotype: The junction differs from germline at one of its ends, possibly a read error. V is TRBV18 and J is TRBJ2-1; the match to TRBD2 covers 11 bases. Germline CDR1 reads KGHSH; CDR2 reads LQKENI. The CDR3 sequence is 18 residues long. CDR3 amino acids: CASSPRLLAGGAYNKQFF. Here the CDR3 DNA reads TGTGCCAGCTCGCCACGGCTTCTAGCGGGGGGAGCGTACAATAAGCAGTTCTTC.

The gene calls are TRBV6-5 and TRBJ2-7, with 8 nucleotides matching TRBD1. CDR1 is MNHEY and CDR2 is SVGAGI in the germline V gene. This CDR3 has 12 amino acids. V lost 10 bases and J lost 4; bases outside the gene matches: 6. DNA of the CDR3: TGTGCCACGAAGACAGGGGTATACGAGCAGTACTTC. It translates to CATKTGVYEQYF.

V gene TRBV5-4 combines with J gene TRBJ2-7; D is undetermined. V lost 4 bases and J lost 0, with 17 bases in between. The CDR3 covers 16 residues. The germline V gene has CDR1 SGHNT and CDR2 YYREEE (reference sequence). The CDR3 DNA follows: TGTGCCAGCAGCAACCCATTCGTGGCGGACTCCTACGAGCAGTACTTC. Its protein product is CASSNPFVADSYEQYF. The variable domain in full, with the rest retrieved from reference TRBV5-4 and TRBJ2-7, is ETGVTQSPTHLIKTRGQQVTLRCSSQSGHNTVSWYQQALGQGPQFIFQYYREEENGRGNFPPRFSGLQFPNYSSELNVNALELDDSALYLCASSNPFVADSYEQYFGPGTRLTVT.

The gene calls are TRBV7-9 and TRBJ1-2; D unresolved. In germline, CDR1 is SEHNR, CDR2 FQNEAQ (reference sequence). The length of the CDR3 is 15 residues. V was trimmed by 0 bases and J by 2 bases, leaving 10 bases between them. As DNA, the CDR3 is TGTGCCAGCAGCTTAGCGCCTGCAGCAAACTATGGCTACACCTTC. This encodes CASSLAPAANYGYTF.

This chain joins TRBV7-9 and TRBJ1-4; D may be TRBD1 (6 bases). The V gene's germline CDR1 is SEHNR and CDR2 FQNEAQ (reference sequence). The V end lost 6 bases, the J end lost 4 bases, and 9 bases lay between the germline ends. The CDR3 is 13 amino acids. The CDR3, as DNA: TGTGCCAGCAGGGGACACCTTAATGAAAAACTGTTTTTT. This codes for CASRGHLNEKLFF.

CDR3 DNA: TGCGCCAGCAGCTTGGGGGGCCCAATGCTCCTAAACACAGATACGCAGTATTTT. Its translation is CASSLGGPMLLNTDTQYF. V usage is TRBV5-1 and J usage is TRBJ2-3, with D possibly TRBD1 on 5 matching bases. This CDR3 is 18 amino acids long. The V gene lost 0 bases and the J gene lost 2 bases, with 19 bases spanning the gap. The V gene's germline CDR1 is SGHRS and CDR2 YFSETQ. Full variable domain (remainder filled in from reference TRBV5-1 and TRBJ2-3): KAGVTQTPRYLIKTRGQQVTLSCSPISGHRSVSWYQQTPGQGLQFLFEYFSETQRNKGNFPGRFSGRQFSNSRSEMNVSTLELGDSALYLCASSLGGPMLLNTDTQYFGPGTRLTVL.

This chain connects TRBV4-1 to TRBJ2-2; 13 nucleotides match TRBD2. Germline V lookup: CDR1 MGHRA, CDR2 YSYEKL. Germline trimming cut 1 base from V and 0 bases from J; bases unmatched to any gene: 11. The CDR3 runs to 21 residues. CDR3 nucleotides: TGCGCCAGCAGCCAAGGGCCGGGGTGGACTAGCGGGGGCGCGAACACCGGGGAGCTGTTTTTT. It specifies CASSQGPGWTSGGANTGELFF.

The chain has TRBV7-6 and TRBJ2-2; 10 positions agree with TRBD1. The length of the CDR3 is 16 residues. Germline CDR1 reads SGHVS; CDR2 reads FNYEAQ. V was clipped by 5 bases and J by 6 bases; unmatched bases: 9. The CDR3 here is CASSGRQGAISGELFF. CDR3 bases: TGTGCCAGCAGCGGCCGACAGGGGGCAATCTCCGGGGAGCTGTTTTTT.

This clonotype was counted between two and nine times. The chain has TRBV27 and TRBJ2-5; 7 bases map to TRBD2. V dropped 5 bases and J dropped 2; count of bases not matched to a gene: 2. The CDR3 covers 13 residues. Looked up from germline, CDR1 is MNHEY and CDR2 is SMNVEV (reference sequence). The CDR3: CASSIGGQETQYF. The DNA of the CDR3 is TGTGCCAGCAGTATCGGGGGGCAAGAGACCCAGTACTTC.

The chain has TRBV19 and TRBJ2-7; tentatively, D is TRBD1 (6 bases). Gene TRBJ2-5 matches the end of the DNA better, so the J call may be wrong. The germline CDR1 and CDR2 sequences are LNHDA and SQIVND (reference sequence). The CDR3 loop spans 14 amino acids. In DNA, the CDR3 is TGTGCCAGTAGCCCGGCACAGGGTTGGAAGACCCAGTACTTC. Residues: CASSPAQGWKTQYF.

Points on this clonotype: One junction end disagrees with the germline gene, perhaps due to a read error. CDR3 residues: CASSQRAYNSPLHF. Here the CDR3 DNA reads TGCGCCAGCAGTCAGCGAGCCTATAATTCACCCCTCCACTTT. V usage is TRBV27 and J usage is TRBJ1-6, with D unclear. This CDR3 is built from 14 residues. Germline lookup yields CDR1 MNHEY and CDR2 SMNVEV (reference sequence).

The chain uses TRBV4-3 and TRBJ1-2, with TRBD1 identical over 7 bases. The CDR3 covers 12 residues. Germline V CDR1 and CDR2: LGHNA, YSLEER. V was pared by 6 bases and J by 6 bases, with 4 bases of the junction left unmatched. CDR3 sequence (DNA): TGCGCCAGCAGTTTGACAGGGCATGGCTACACCTTC. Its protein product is CASSLTGHGYTF.

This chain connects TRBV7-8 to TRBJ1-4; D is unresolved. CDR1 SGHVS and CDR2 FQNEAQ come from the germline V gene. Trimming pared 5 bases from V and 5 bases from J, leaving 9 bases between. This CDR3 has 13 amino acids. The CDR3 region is CASSAQQNEKLFF. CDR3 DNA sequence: TGTGCCAGCAGCGCCCAACAAAATGAAAAACTGTTTTTT.

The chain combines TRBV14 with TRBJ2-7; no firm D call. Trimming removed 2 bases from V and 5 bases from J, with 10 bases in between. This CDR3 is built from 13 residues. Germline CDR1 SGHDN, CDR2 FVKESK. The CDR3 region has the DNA TGTGCCAGCAGCCAACTGGTGAGGAACGAGCAGTACTTC. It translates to CASSQLVRNEQYF. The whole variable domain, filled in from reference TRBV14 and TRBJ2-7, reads EAGVTQFPSHSVIEKGQTVTLRCDPISGHDNLYWYRRVMGKEIKFLLHFVKESKQDESGMPNNRFLAERTGGTYSTLKVQPAELEDSGVYFCASSQLVRNEQYFGPGTRLTVT.

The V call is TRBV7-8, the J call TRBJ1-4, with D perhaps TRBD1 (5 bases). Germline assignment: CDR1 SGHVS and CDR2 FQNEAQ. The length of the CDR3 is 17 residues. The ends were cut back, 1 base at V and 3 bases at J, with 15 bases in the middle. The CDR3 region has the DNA TGTGCCAGCAGCTTAGGTGTAGCGGGGGGACCTAATGAAAAACTGTTTTTT. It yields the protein CASSLGVAGGPNEKLFF.

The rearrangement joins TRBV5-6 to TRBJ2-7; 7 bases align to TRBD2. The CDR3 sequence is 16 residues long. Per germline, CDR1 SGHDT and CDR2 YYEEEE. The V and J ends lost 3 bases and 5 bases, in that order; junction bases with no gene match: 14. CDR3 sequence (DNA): TGTGCCAGCAGCTGGGGGGGTAGGGGCCTCGAGGACGAGCAGTACTTC. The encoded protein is CASSWGGRGLEDEQYF.

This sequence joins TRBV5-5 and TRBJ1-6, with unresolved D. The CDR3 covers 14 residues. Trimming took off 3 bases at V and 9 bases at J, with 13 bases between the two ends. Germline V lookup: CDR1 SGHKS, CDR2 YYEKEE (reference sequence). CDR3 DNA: TGTGCCAGCAGCTCCCGAGGAGAAGGTTCACCCCTCCACTTT. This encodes CASSSRGEGSPLHF.

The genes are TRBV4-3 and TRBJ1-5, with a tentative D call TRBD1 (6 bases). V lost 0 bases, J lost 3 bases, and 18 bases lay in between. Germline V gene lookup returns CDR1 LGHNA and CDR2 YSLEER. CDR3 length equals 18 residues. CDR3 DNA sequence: TGCGCCAGCAGCCAAGATCCGACAGGAGGGGTATCCAATCAGCCCCAGCATTTT. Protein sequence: CASSQDPTGGVSNQPQHF.

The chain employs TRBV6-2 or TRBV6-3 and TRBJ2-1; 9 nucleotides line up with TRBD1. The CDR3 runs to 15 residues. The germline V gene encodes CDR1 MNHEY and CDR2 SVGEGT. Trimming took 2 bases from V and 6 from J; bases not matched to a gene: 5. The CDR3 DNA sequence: TGTGCCAGCAGTTACGGTGGGGGACAGGGCAATGAGCAGTTCTTC. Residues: CASSYGGGQGNEQFF.

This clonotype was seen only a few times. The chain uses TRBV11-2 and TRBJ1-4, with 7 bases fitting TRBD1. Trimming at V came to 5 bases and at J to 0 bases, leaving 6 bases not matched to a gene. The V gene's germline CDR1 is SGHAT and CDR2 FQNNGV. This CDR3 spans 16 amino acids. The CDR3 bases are TGTGCCAGCAGCACCAACAGGGGTTCAACTAATGAAAAACTGTTTTTT. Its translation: CASSTNRGSTNEKLFF.

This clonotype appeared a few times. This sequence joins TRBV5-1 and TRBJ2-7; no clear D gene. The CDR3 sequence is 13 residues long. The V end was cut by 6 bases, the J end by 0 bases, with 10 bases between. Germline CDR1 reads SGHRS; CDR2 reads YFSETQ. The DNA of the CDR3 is TGCGCCAGCACCGCAGAGTTCTCCTACGAGCAGTACTTC. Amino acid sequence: CASTAEFSYEQYF.

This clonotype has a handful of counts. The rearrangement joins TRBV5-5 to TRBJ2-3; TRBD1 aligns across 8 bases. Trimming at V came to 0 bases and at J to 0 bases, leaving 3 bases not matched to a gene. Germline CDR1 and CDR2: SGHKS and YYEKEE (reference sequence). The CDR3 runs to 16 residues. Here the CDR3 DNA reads TGTGCCAGCAGCTTGGGACAGGGGATCAGCACAGATACGCAGTATTTT. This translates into CASSLGQGISTDTQYF.

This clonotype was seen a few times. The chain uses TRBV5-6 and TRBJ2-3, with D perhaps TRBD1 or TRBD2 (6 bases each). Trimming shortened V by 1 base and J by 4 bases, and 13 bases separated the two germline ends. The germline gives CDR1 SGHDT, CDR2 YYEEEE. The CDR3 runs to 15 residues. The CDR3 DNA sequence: TGTGCCAGCAGCTTGATCTACAGGGAGGCAGATACGCAGTATTTT. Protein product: CASSLIYREADTQYF.

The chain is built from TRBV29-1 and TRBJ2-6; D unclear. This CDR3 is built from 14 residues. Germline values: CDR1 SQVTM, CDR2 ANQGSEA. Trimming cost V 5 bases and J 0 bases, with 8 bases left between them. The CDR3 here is CSVPNDSGANVLTF. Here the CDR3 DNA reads TGCAGCGTTCCAAATGACTCTGGGGCCAACGTCCTGACTTTC.